This T cell receptor (beta chain) derives from a study of T cell repertoires in cytomegalovirus infection. Study information: From public TCR beta signatures came an indication of both CMV infection and matching HLA type. The study's findings and limits: Of the TCR beta families, the public ones yielded a cumulative frequency that identified carriers of CMV plus the relevant HLA. HLA-C-restricted TCR beta clonotypes specific for CMV led the ex vivo response.

The V gene end was trimmed by 7 bases and the J gene end by 3 bases; junction bases not matched to a gene: 9. Per germline, CDR1 SEHNR and CDR2 FQNEAQ (reference sequence). This CDR3 has 16 residues. TCRdb independently ran MiXCR on the reads; one entry per CDR3 protein. Among approximately 170,000 distinct CDR3 sequences listed, about a sixth were seen once. This clonotype was observed a handful of times. Its specificity is not known. This sequence was found in a human donor in good health (CMV status not recorded). Some clones in this sample may be carry-over from other donors' samples. The sequencing sample was made of CD8+ T cells from PBMCs. The chain has TRBV7-9 and TRBJ2-1; TRBD1 aligns across 10 bases. As DNA, the CDR3 is TGTGCCAGCATCCAGGGGGGACAGGGGTACTACAATGAGCAGTTCTTC. It translates to CASIQGGQGYYNEQFF.